Below, one T cell receptor beta chain is given with its context. Its target is not known. Germline CDR1 is SNHLY and CDR2 is FYNNEI. V was clipped by 3 bases and J by 5 bases, with 4 bases between them. The CDR3 has 11 amino acids. This entry belongs to a study of T cell responses to AZD1222 COVID-19 vaccine. Sequenced by immunoSEQ multiplex PCR; TCRdb stores in-frame clones only, minus some. The repertoire holds 100,000 or so clones, with less than 95% as singletons. Study-level findings and limits: Spike regions recognized by vaccine-associated CD4 TCRs spanned the protein, led by 160-218 and 743-854. No day 14 peak samples; only post-peak repertoires were characterized.

This clonotype originated in an adult in good health. The chain is built from TRBV2 and TRBJ1-2; D is undetermined. Sequenced here: peripheral blood, sampled on day 0 of AZD1222 vaccination. CDR3 DNA: TGTGCCAGCAGTGAGCTATATGGCTACACCTTC. Its protein is CASSELYGYTF.